The entry below gives a single T cell receptor (beta chain) sequence along with its context. Its binding antigen is unknown. Per-base qualities were not stored, and no clone one base away is much larger. From the cysteine through the phenylalanine, the CDR3 covers 13 amino acids. The only DNA kept is the CDR3, 39 bases in frame from the first base. The treatment or condition label on this specimen signifies: roughly nine-day PBMC culture with coronavirus spike peptide pools or control peptides (ViraFEST assay). The ViraFEST assay was used in the study, in which antigen-specific T cells were expanded with peptide pools and expanded clonotypes were subsequently identified by TCR sequencing. Positive SARS-CoV-2 PCR tests in the convalescent patients dated from March to December 2020, before Alpha, Beta and Delta variants emerged in the United States. Each well held roughly 2.2 million PBMCs cultured in IMDM containing around 5% human AB serum and around 10 IU/ml IL-2, with roughly 10 ug/ml peptide pools added. On days 3 and 7, half of the culture medium was replaced with fresh IL-2-containing medium. Once the cells had been in culture for about 10 days, the EasySep CD4+ T cell isolation kit was used to isolate CD4+ T cells by negative selection. PBMCs were separated from whole blood using Ficoll-Paque Plus gradient centrifugation and then either used fresh or cryopreserved at -140C. Triplicate wells were generally used for each culture condition.

These data originate in a study of vaccination and CD4 T cells after COVID-19 (dated by TCRdb to about 2022). Regarding the complete study: Convalescent patients had a positive SARS-CoV-2 result on nasal swab PCR, and of these patients, nine had mild disease and one had severe disease. In the convalescent cohort there were six males and four females, among whom were two Hispanic individuals, seven Caucasians, two Asians and one multiracial person. Participants received two doses of either the Pfizer-BioNTech BNT162b2 vaccine (n=8) or the Moderna mRNA-1273 vaccine (n=2). Post-COVID blood samples from convalescent patients were collected a median of roughly 100 days after diagnosis, with a range of roughly 30 to 170 days. Post-vaccine blood samples were taken a median of 72 days after the second vaccine dose, with a range of roughly 13 to 250 days. The cultures were stimulated with overlapping spike peptide pools from SARS-CoV-2 and from the common cold coronaviruses HCoV-NL63, HCoV-OC43 and HCoV-229E. In control cultures, a CEFX viral epitope pool was used as positive control, an HIV-1 Nef peptide pool was used as negative control, or no peptide was added. The spike-specific CD4+ TCR repertoire was compared before and after mRNA vaccination in under 11 COVID-19 convalescent patients and several infection-naive healthy vaccine recipients. Broad study findings and their caveats: In convalescent patients, nearly all vaccine-specific clones (304 of 307) were found to be mono-reactive for SARS-CoV-2 spike rather than cross-reactive with common cold coronaviruses. Only a relatively small number of convalescent patients were included in the study, and early timepoints following natural infection were not analyzed. In convalescent patients, a median around 89% of post-vaccine SARS-CoV-2-reactive clones were detected only after vaccination, suggesting vaccine-specific priming. The median count of SARS-CoV-2-reactive clonotypes went up from around 23 after infection to a few dozen after vaccination, although the change was not significant.

Library preparation employed PCR. TCR sequencing of DNA from cultured CD4+ T cells used the Oncomine TCR Beta short-read assay at the Johns Hopkins FTIC core. The QIAamp micro DNA kit was used to extract genomic DNA from the cultured CD4+ T cells. The Oncomine TCR Beta libraries from cultured CD4+ T cells were pooled using unique dual indexes and then sequenced on an Illumina iSeq 100. The published analysis was carried out like this. Non-productive sequences were removed, and CDR3s that did not start with C, did not end with F or W, or were shorter than 7 amino acids were discarded. Antigen-specific clonotypes were identified with the MANAFEST web application by comparing peptide-stimulated wells with reference and other culture wells. To be called positive, a clone needed an FDR below 0.05, an odds ratio above 5, and a productive frequency above 0.1% in at least two of three replicate wells. Clonotypes that were significantly expanded in both SARS-CoV-2 spike wells and at least one common cold coronavirus spike condition were defined as cross-reactive. Using R version 3.6.1, CDR3 homology was evaluated through Levenshtein distances (stringdist) along with unrooted phylogenetic trees (ape). In TCRdb, the public reads were trimmed at Q25 with fastp and aligned with MiXCR, with productive beta chains retained. Each CDR3 protein appears once, grouped with its most common genes and DNA. The V and J calls and clone size are TCRdb's, not the authors'. The sample table lists roughly 17,000 distinct CDR3 sequences, approximately 45% of them with a count of one. About 6% of the sample comes from the top ten.

The chain couples TRBV12-1 to TRBJ1-6; the table gives TRBD1 as D, unverified against the DNA. TRBV12-1 is reported as a pseudogene. This receptor was obtained from a human donor who had recovered from COVID-19. Sequenced material: CD4+ T cells from blood, cultured in vitro, taken before SARS-CoV-2 vaccination. Read as DNA, the sequence is TGTGCCAGCAGGGGGGGATATAATTCACCCCTCCACTTT. This encodes CASRGGYNSPLHF.